This T cell receptor beta chain is from a study of early T cells in non-severe SARS-CoV-2 infection. This clonotype was seen at least ten times. Each CDR3 protein is one row after TCRdb ran MiXCR on the 5' RACE reads. The data hold tens of thousands of distinct CDR3 sequences, with 10% to 15% observed a single time. The sample taken for sequencing was whole blood. The receptor comes from an adult who was a healthcare worker with PCR-confirmed SARS-CoV-2 infection or an uninfected control (not recorded which).

CDR3 nucleotide sequence: TGTGCCAGCAGCCAGGGTCGGGGAAACTATGGCTACACCTTC. The encoded protein is CASSQGRGNYGYTF. The chain carries TRBV3-1 and TRBJ1-2; D not resolved. V was pared by 3 bases and J by 2 bases, with 10 bases between. The CDR3 is 14 residues long. Germline V lookup: CDR1 LGHDT, CDR2 YNNKEL (reference sequence).